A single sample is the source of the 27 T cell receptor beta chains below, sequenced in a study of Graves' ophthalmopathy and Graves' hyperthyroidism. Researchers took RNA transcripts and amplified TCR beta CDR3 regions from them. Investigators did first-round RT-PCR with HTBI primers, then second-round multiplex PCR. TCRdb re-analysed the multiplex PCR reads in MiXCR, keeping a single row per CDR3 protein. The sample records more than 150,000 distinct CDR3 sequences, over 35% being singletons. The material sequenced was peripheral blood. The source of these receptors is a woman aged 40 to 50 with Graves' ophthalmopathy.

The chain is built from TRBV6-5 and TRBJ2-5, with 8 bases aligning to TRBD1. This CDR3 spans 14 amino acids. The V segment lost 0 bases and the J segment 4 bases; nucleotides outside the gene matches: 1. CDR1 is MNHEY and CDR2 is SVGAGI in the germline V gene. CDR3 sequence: CASSYSGTGETQYF. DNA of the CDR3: TGTGCCAGCAGTTACTCCGGGACAGGAGAGACCCAGTACTTC.

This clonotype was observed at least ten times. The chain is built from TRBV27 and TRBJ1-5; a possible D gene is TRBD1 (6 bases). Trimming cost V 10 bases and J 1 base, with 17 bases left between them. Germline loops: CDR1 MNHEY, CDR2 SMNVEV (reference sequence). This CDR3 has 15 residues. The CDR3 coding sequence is TGTGCCACCGCGTCGGGAGGGGGGAGCAATCAGCCCCAGCATTTT. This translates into CATASGGGSNQPQHF.

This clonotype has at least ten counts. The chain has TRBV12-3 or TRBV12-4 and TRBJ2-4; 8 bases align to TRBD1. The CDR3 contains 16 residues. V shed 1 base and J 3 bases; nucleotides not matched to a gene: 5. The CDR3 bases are TGTGCCAGCAGTTTAGGCAGGGGGCTTGGCAAAAACATTCAGTACTTC. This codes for CASSLGRGLGKNIQYF.

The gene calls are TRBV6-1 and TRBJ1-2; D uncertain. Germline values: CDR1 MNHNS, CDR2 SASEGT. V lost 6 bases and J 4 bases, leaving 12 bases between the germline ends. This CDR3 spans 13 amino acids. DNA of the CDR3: TGTGCCAGCAGCCCTGACACCGGCTATGGCTACACCTTC. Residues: CASSPDTGYGYTF.

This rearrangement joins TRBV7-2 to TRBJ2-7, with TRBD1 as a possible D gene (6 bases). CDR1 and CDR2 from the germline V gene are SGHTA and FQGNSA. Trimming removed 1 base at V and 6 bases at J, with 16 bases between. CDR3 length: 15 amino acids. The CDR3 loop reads CASSLGGQTSVEQYF. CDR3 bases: TGTGCCAGCAGCTTAGGTGGACAGACGAGTGTCGAGCAGTACTTC.

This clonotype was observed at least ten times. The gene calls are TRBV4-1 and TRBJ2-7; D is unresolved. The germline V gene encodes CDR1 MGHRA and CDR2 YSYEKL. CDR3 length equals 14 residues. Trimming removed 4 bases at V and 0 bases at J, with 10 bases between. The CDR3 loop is CASSLDGRSYEQYF. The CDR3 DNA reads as TGCGCCAGCAGCCTGGACGGACGCTCCTACGAGCAGTACTTC.

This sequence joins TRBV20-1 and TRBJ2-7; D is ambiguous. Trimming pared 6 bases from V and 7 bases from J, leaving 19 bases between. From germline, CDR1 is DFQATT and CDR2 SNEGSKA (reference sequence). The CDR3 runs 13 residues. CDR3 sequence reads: CSAPPVPAEEQYF. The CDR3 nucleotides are TGCAGTGCCCCACCCGTGCCCGCAGAGGAGCAGTACTTC.

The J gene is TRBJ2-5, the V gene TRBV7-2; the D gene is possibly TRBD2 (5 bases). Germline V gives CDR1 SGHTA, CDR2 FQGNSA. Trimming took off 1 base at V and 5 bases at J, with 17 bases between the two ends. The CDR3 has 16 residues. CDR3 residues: CASSLVARGRTETQYF. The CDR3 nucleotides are TGTGCCAGCAGCTTAGTGGCCCGGGGTCGGACGGAGACCCAGTACTTC.

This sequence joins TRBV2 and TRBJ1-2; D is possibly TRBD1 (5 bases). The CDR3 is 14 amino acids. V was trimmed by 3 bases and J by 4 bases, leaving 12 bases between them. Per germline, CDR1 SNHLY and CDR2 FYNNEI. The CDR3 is CASSDQGESYGYTF. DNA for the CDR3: TGTGCCAGCAGTGATCAAGGGGAGAGCTATGGCTACACCTTC.

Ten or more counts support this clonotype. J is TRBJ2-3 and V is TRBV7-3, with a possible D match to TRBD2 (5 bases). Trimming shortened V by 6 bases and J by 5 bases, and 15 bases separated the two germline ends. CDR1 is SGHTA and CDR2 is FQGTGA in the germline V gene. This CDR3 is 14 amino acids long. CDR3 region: CASRREGYLDTQYF. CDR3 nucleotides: TGTGCCAGCAGACGGGAAGGATACTTAGATACGCAGTATTTT.

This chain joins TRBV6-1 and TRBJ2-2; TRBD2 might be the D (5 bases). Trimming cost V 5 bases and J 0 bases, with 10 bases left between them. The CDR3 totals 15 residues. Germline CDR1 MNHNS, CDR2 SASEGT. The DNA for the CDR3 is TGTGCCAGCAGTCCCCGGACTGCGAACACCGGGGAGCTGTTTTTT. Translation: CASSPRTANTGELFF.

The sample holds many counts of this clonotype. This CDR3 is CASSFNGGLSQPQHF. For the CDR3, the DNA is TGTGCCAGCAGTTTTAACGGGGGTTTGAGTCAGCCCCAGCATTTT. V usage is TRBV27 and J usage is TRBJ1-5; D possibly corresponds to TRBD1 (5 bases). The length of the CDR3 is 15 residues. Germline lookup yields CDR1 MNHEY and CDR2 SMNVEV (reference sequence). Trimming removed 3 bases from V and 6 bases from J, with 15 bases in between.

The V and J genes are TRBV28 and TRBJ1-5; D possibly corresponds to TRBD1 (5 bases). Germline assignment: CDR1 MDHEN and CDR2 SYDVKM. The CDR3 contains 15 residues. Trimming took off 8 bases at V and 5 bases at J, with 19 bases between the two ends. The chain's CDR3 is CASHKSVRADQPQHF. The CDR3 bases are TGTGCCAGCCATAAGAGTGTCAGGGCGGATCAGCCCCAGCATTTT.

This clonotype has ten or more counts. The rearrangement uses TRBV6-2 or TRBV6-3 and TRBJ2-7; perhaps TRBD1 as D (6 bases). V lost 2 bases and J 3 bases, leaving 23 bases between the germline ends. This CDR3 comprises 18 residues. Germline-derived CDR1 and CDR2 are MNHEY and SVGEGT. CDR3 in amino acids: CASSYLEPGTYKDYEQYF. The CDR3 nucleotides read TGTGCCAGCAGTTACCTAGAACCCGGGACATACAAAGACTACGAGCAGTACTTC.

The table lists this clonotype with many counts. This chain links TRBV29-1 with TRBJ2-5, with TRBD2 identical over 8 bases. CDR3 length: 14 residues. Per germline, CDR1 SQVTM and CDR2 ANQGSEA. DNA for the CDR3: TGCAACGCCCCAGAGCGGGAGAAGGAAGAGACCCAGTACTTC. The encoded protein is CNAPEREKEETQYF.

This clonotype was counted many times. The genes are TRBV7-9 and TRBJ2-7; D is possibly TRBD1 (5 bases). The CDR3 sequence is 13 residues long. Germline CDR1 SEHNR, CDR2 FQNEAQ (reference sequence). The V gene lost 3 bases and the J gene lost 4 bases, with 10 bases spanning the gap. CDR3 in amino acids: CASSFDRYYEQYF. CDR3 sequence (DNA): TGTGCCAGCAGCTTCGACAGATATTACGAGCAGTACTTC.

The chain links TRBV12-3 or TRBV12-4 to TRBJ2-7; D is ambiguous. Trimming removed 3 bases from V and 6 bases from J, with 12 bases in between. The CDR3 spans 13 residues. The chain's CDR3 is CASSFGQVREQYF. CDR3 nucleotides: TGTGCCAGCAGTTTTGGGCAGGTACGCGAGCAGTACTTC.

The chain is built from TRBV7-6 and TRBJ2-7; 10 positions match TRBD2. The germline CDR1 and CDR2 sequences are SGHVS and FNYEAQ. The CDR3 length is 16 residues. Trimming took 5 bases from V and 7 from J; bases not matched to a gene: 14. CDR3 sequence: CASSLGELAGDREQYF. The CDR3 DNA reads TGTGCCAGCAGCCTTGGAGAGCTAGCGGGAGATCGGGAGCAGTACTTC.

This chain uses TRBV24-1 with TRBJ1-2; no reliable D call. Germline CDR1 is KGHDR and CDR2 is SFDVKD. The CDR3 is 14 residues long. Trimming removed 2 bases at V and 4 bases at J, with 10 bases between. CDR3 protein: CATSDSGRFYGYTF. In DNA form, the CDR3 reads TGTGCCACCAGTGATTCCGGCAGGTTCTATGGCTACACCTTC.

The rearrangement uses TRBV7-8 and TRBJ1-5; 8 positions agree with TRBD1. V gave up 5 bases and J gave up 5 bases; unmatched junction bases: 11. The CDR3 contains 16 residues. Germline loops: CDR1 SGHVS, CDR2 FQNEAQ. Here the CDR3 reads CASSEYAGGVYQPQHF. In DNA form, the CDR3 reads TGTGCCAGCAGCGAGTACGCAGGGGGCGTTTATCAGCCCCAGCATTTT.

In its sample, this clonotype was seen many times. Here the CDR3 DNA reads TGCAGTGCTTTAGGTGGCAGGGGGCTAGCGGGCCTACAAGAGACCCAGTACTTC. Translation: CSALGGRGLAGLQETQYF. The chain recombines TRBV20-1 with TRBJ2-5, with D perhaps matching TRBD1 or TRBD2 (8 bases each). The CDR3 has 18 residues. Germline-derived CDR1 and CDR2 are DFQATT and SNEGSKA (reference sequence). Trimming removed 5 bases from V and 2 bases from J, with 27 bases in between.

CDR3 amino acids: CASIWAGNTEAFF. The DNA for the CDR3 is TGTGCCAGCATCTGGGCTGGGAACACTGAAGCTTTCTTT. The V gene is TRBV6-1, the J gene TRBJ1-1; D not resolved. From germline, CDR1 is MNHNS and CDR2 SASEGT. Trimming pared 7 bases from V and 1 base from J, leaving 10 bases between. CDR3 length equals 13 residues.

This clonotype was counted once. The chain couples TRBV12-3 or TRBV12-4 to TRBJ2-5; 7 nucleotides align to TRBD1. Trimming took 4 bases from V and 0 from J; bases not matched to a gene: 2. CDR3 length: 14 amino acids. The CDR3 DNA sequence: TGTGCCAGCAGTTCGGGACAGAACCAAGAGACCCAGTACTTC. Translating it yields CASSSGQNQETQYF.

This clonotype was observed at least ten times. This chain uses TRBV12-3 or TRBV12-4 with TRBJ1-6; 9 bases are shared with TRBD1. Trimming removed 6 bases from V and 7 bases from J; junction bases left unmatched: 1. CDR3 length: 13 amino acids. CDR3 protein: CASSGQGNSPLHF. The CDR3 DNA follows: TGTGCCAGCAGCGGACAGGGGAATTCACCCCTCCACTTT.

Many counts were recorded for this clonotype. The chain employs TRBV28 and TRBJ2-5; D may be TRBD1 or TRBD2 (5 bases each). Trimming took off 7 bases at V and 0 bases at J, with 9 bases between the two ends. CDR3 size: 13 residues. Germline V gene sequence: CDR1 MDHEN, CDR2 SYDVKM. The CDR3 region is CASTRGDQETQYF. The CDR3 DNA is TGTGCCAGCACCCGAGGGGACCAAGAGACCCAGTACTTC. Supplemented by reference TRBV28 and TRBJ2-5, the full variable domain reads DVKVTQSSRYLVKRTGEKVFLECVQDMDHENMFWYRQDPGLGLRLIYFSYDVKMKEKGDIPEGYSVSREKKERFSLILESASTNQTSMYLCASTRGDQETQYFGPGTRLLVL.

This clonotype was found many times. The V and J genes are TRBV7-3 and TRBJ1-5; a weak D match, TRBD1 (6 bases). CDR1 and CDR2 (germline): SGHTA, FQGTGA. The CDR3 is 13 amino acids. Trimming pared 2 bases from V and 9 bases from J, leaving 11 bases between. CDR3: CASSLAGEGPQHF. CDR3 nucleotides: TGTGCCAGCAGCTTAGCAGGGGAGGGGCCCCAGCATTTT.

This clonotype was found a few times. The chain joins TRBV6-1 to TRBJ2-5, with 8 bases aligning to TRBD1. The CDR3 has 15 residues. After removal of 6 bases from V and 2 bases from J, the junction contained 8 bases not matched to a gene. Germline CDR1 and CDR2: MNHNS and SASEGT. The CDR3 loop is CASSSGQELQETQYF. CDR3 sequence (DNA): TGTGCCAGCAGCTCGGGACAGGAACTACAAGAGACCCAGTACTTC.